The sequence of this TCR beta chain was determined in a study of T-cell memory formation after mild COVID-19. TCRdb reprocessed the 5' RACE reads via MiXCR and lists one record per CDR3 protein. Of approximately 350,000 distinct CDR3 sequences in the sample, under 15% were seen once. In this sample, this clonotype turned up many times. Sequencing input: PBMCs or a T cell subset sorted from them (not recorded which). This clonotype originated in a man aged 18 to 35 who had mild COVID-19 (a few samples of this study predate the infection). Cell type and time point are not known.

The CDR3 nucleotides are TGTGCCAGCAGTTACGTTCGCTCCCCCGGACCCTACAATGAGCAGTTCTTC. Its protein product is CASSYVRSPGPYNEQFF. The chain is built from TRBV6-5 and TRBJ2-1; D gene unclear. V shed 2 bases and J shed 2 bases, with 16 bases lying between them. This CDR3 contains 17 residues. CDR1 MNHEY and CDR2 SVGAGI come from the germline V gene.